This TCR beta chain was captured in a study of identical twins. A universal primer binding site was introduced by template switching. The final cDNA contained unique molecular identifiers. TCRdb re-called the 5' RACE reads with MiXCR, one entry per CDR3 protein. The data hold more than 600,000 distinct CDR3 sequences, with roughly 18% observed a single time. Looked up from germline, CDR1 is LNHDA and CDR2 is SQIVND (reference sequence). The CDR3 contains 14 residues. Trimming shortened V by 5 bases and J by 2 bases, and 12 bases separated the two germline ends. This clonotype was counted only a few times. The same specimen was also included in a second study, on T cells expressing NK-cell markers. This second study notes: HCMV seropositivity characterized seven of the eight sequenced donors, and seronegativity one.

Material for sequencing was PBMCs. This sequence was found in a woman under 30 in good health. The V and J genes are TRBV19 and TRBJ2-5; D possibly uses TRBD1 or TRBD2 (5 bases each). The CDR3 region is CASSRPGTQETQYF. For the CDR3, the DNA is TGTGCCAGTAGTCGCCCCGGGACGCAAGAGACCCAGTACTTC.